This section outlines one T cell receptor (beta chain) sequence together with its context. No antigen is known for it. Amplification used 60 Vbeta primers and 13 Jbeta primers. The repertoire was sequenced with immunoSEQ multiplex PCR; TCRdb's copy has only in-frame clones and lacks some. Here the sample spans approximately 90,000 clones, about 80% being singletons. Regarding donors, all were healthy bone marrow donors. The data originate from a study of cytomegalovirus exposure and HLA in healthy donors. Study-level points and caveats: Prior analysis indicated that the majority of TCR beta V segments exhibited productivity approximately 87% or approximately 30% of the time. Later examination showed HLA-associated TCR beta chains had greater clonal expansion than equally common others.

The ends were cut back, 5 bases at V and 11 bases at J, with 13 bases in the middle. CDR1 SNHLY and CDR2 FYNNEI come from the germline V gene. CDR3 size: 12 residues. The chain employs TRBV2 and TRBJ1-3; D gene unclear. The sequence was obtained from a male donor in good health and CMV-seronegative. Sample: PBMCs. CDR3 DNA: TGTGCCAGCAGTACGACAAAAAAGCCCATATATTTT. Translation gives CASSTTKKPIYF.